This T cell receptor (beta chain) was sequenced for a study of blood T cell repertoires in COVID-19. The germline V gene has CDR1 SGDLS and CDR2 YYNGEE. CDR3 length: 18 residues. J was trimmed by 4 bases and V by 0 bases; bases with no gene match: 10. Participants' reported clinical history set cohort assignment. The study counted Cohort 3 donors as recovered given two negative PCRs, clearance, or symptom resolution. Sequenced by immunoSEQ multiplex PCR; TCRdb stores in-frame clones only, minus some. The sample lists roughly 240,000 clones; more than 75% were seen once. The chain uses TRBV9 and TRBJ2-5, with 12 nucleotides matching TRBD2. This receptor was taken from a woman in her 50s who had recovered from COVID-19. Sequences were obtained from PBMCs or T cells enriched from blood (not recorded which). CDR3 nucleotide sequence: TGTGCCAGCAGCGTAGGTGGTCTAGCGGGAGGGCCAGGAGAGACCCAGTACTTC. Translated: CASSVGGLAGGPGETQYF.